Shown below are 21 T cell receptor beta chains from a single sample sequenced in a study of T cell responses to AZD1222 COVID-19 vaccine. The protocol was immunoSEQ multiplex PCR, while the TCRdb copy is restricted to in-frame clones and leaves out a portion. The data contain 120,000 to 150,000 clones, about 93% of them singletons. The starting material was peripheral blood, obtained on day 0 of AZD1222 vaccination. These receptor sequences come from an adult in good health.

V is TRBV7-9 and J is TRBJ1-2; unclear D gene. Germline V gene data show CDR1 as SEHNR and CDR2 as FQNEAQ (reference sequence). The CDR3 covers 13 residues. Trimming shortened V by 1 base and J by 4 bases, and 7 bases separated the two germline ends. For the CDR3, the DNA is TGTGCCAGCAGCTTAGACGTCGTCTATGGCTACACCTTC. It encodes CASSLDVVYGYTF.

The J gene is TRBJ1-2, the V gene TRBV29-1; possible D gene TRBD1, 5 bases. The ends were cut back, 3 bases at V and 6 bases at J, with 17 bases in the middle. Germline loops: CDR1 SQVTM, CDR2 ANQGSEA. CDR3 length: 14 residues. CDR3 DNA sequence: TGCAGCGTTGACGGGCGCAGGGTCATCGATGGCTACACCTTC. Translated: CSVDGRRVIDGYTF.

V and J are TRBV6-5 and TRBJ2-7; TRBD2 agrees at 9 bases. Trimming took 0 bases from V and 9 from J; bases not matched to a gene: 9. This CDR3 spans 15 amino acids. From germline, CDR1 is MNHEY and CDR2 SVGAGI. The CDR3 DNA reads TGTGCCAGCAGTTACTCGGGGTTAGCGGGAGAACGGCAGTACTTC. It yields the protein CASSYSGLAGERQYF.

This clone was picked up a small number of times. The CDR3, as DNA: TGTGCCAGCAGCTCGACATTCGCCTCTGGAAACACCATATATTTT. Its protein is CASSSTFASGNTIYF. The rearrangement uses TRBV7-2 and TRBJ1-3; D remains unclear. CDR1 and CDR2 (germline): SGHTA, FQGNSA. V dropped 4 bases and J dropped 0 bases, with 10 bases sitting between them. The CDR3 spans 15 residues.

The genes are TRBV18 and TRBJ1-2; TRBD1 might be the D (5 bases). CDR3 length: 13 residues. Germline CDR1 reads KGHSH; CDR2 reads LQKENI. V lost 3 bases to trimming and J lost 4 bases, with 9 bases between them. The CDR3 sequence: CASSPTAPYGYTF. DNA for the CDR3: TGTGCCAGCTCACCGACAGCTCCCTATGGCTACACCTTC. Looking up the rest from reference TRBV18 and TRBJ1-2 gives the full variable domain: NAGVMQNPRHLVRRRGQEARLRCSPMKGHSHVYWYRQLPEEGLKFMVYLQKENIIDESGMPKERFSAEFPKEGPSILRIQQVVRGDSAAYFCASSPTAPYGYTFGSGTRLTVV.

The CDR3 DNA follows: TGTGCCAGCAATACTTGGAACACTGAAGCTTTCTTT. Translated: CASNTWNTEAFF. V is TRBV6-5 and J is TRBJ1-1, with unresolved D. The CDR3 is 12 amino acids. The germline V gene encodes CDR1 MNHEY and CDR2 SVGAGI. The V end was cut by 7 bases, the J end by 1 base, with 7 bases between.

CDR3 nucleotides: TGCAGCGTTGCAAAGCGACCTGAAGCTTTCTTT. Amino acids: CSVAKRPEAFF. The rearrangement links TRBV29-1 to TRBJ1-1; unclear D gene. The CDR3 has 11 residues. The V end was cut by 4 bases, the J end by 6 bases, with 9 bases between. Germline CDR1 reads SQVTM; CDR2 reads ANQGSEA.

The CDR3 bases are TGTGCCAGCTCCACAAACGCCGGGGAGCTGTTTTTT. This codes for CASSTNAGELFF. J is TRBJ2-2 and V is TRBV18; D uncertain. Germline CDR1 and CDR2: KGHSH and LQKENI. V shed 6 bases and J shed 6 bases, with 8 bases lying between them. The CDR3 sequence is 12 residues long.

The rearrangement links TRBV5-4 to TRBJ2-7, with D maybe TRBD1 (5 bases). The ends were cut back, 2 bases at V and 3 bases at J, with 9 bases in the middle. The CDR3 contains 13 residues. Germline lookup yields CDR1 SGHNT and CDR2 YYREEE (reference sequence). The CDR3 bases are TGTGCCAGCAGCTTCCCAGGGAACTACGAGCAGTACTTC. It encodes CASSFPGNYEQYF. Full variable domain (outside the CDR3, taken from reference TRBV5-4 and TRBJ2-7): ETGVTQSPTHLIKTRGQQVTLRCSSQSGHNTVSWYQQALGQGPQFIFQYYREEENGRGNFPPRFSGLQFPNYSSELNVNALELDDSALYLCASSFPGNYEQYFGPGTRLTVT.

A few counts support this clone. V usage is TRBV14 and J usage is TRBJ2-4; TRBD2 is a possible D gene (6 bases). The CDR3 contains 12 residues. CDR1 is SGHDN, CDR2 FVKESK, per germline. Trimming shortened V by 4 bases and J by 7 bases, and 8 bases separated the two germline ends. The CDR3 is CASSPGLNIQYF. The CDR3 DNA reads as TGTGCCAGCAGCCCGGGACTGAACATTCAGTACTTC.

The sample holds a few counts of this clone. The same CDR3 can be traced to other DNA sequences in this sample. This chain links TRBV7-2 with TRBJ1-3; D may be TRBD1 (5 bases). Trimming stripped 1 base from V and 1 base from J, with 5 bases between. CDR1 SGHTA and CDR2 FQGNSA come from the germline V gene. This CDR3 region has 14 residues. CDR3 nucleotides: TGTGCCAGCAGCTTAGGGGGGTCTGGAAACACCATATATTTT. Translation: CASSLGGSGNTIYF. Supplemented by reference TRBV7-2 and TRBJ1-3, the full variable domain reads GAGVSQSPSNKVTEKGKDVELRCDPISGHTALYWYRQSLGQGLEFLIYFQGNSAPDKSGLPSDRFSAERTGGSVSTLTIQRTQQEDSAVYLCASSLGGSGNTIYFGEGSWLTVV.

This clone was observed once. V gene TRBV6-6 combines with J gene TRBJ1-2, with 9 bases aligning to TRBD1. The CDR3 is 14 residues long. J was trimmed by 7 bases and V by 2 bases; bases with no gene match: 5. Germline-derived CDR1 and CDR2 are MNHNY and SVGAGI (reference sequence). CDR3 loop: CASSYAGQGLGYTF. The CDR3 DNA is TGTGCCAGCAGTTACGCCGGACAGGGGCTTGGCTACACCTTC.

This chain links TRBV19 with TRBJ1-2; D gene unclear. The V gene's germline CDR1 is LNHDA and CDR2 SQIVND (reference sequence). Trimming removed 6 bases at V and 1 base at J, with 12 bases between. There are 14 residues in the CDR3. CDR3 residues: CASSRDTVNYGYTF. In DNA form, the CDR3 reads TGTGCCAGTAGCCGTGACACGGTTAACTATGGCTACACCTTC.

The J gene is TRBJ1-6, the V gene TRBV3-1 (or the pseudogene TRBV3-2); D gene uncertain. Per germline, CDR1 LGHDT and CDR2 YNNKEL (reference sequence). This CDR3 comprises 14 residues. V shed 1 base and J shed 7 bases, with 8 bases lying between them. The CDR3 sequence is CASSQGVRNSPLHF. Here the CDR3 DNA reads TGTGCCAGCAGCCAAGGAGTAAGAAATTCACCCCTCCACTTT.

The chain couples TRBV14 to TRBJ1-1; D gene unclear. V was trimmed by 1 base and J by 1 base, leaving 13 bases between them. Per the germline V gene, CDR1 is SGHDN and CDR2 is FVKESK. This CDR3 comprises 16 residues. The CDR3 DNA is TGTGCCAGCAGCCAAGTACATTTGGTTCAGAACACTGAAGCTTTCTTT. This codes for CASSQVHLVQNTEAFF. The whole variable domain, filled in from reference TRBV14 and TRBJ1-1, reads EAGVTQFPSHSVIEKGQTVTLRCDPISGHDNLYWYRRVMGKEIKFLLHFVKESKQDESGMPNNRFLAERTGGTYSTLKVQPAELEDSGVYFCASSQVHLVQNTEAFFGQGTRLTVV.

The rearrangement uses TRBV5-4 and TRBJ1-2; 7 bases fit TRBD1. J was trimmed by 2 bases and V by 0 bases; bases with no gene match: 1. CDR3 length equals 14 residues. Germline V gives CDR1 SGHNT, CDR2 YYREEE (reference sequence). This CDR3 is CASSLEGQNYGYTF. The CDR3 DNA follows: TGTGCCAGCAGCTTGGAGGGACAGAACTATGGCTACACCTTC.

This chain connects TRBV7-2 to TRBJ2-7, with a tentative D call TRBD2 (5 bases). V shed 4 bases and J shed 3 bases, with 13 bases lying between them. Germline V gene lookup returns CDR1 SGHTA and CDR2 FQGNSA. This CDR3 is built from 14 residues. The CDR3, as DNA: TGTGCCAGCAGCTCGCGGGCCCTATTCTACGAGCAGTACTTC. As protein: CASSSRALFYEQYF.

The gene calls are TRBV30 and TRBJ2-7; TRBD1 agrees at 7 bases. The V and J ends lost 4 bases and 3 bases, in that order; junction bases with no gene match: 6. This CDR3 has 13 residues. Germline V CDR1 and CDR2: GTSNPN, SVGIG (reference sequence). The CDR3 DNA sequence: TGTGCCTGGAAGAACAGGGGCAACTACGAGCAGTACTTC. Its protein product is CAWKNRGNYEQYF.

This rearrangement joins TRBV13 to TRBJ2-7; no clear D. CDR1 is PRHDT, CDR2 FYEKMQ, per germline (reference sequence). CDR3 size: 13 residues. The V gene lost 5 bases and the J gene lost 1 base, with 9 bases spanning the gap. The CDR3 bases are TGTGCCAGCAGCGAAGGACGGTCCTACGAGCAGTACTTC. This codes for CASSEGRSYEQYF.

On this clone: This sample also contains other DNA sequences that code for the same CDR3. This chain connects TRBV5-1 to TRBJ1-1; D gene uncertain. The V gene's germline CDR1 is SGHRS and CDR2 YFSETQ. The V gene lost 0 bases and the J gene lost 1 base, with 4 bases spanning the gap. The CDR3 is 13 amino acids. The CDR3 here is CASSLAGNTEAFF. The CDR3 coding sequence is TGCGCCAGCAGCTTGGCCGGGAACACTGAAGCTTTCTTT.

The genes are TRBV6-5 and TRBJ1-3; D possibly corresponds to TRBD1 (5 bases). Trimming removed 0 bases from V and 1 base from J, with 10 bases in between. Germline V gene sequence: CDR1 MNHEY, CDR2 SVGAGI. The CDR3 is made up of 16 amino acids. The CDR3 here is CASSYSTWGSGNTIYF. In DNA form, the CDR3 reads TGTGCCAGCAGTTACTCTACATGGGGGTCTGGAAACACCATATATTTT.